This T cell receptor (beta chain) comes out of a study of cytomegalovirus exposure and HLA in healthy donors. PCR amplification relied on 60 Vbeta primers (plus 13 Jbeta primers). TCRdb's copy holds only in-frame clones and misses some; the assay was immunoSEQ multiplex PCR. The sample lists more than 150,000 clones, approximately 82% occurring once. This CDR3 comprises 14 residues. V gave up 5 bases and J gave up 5 bases, with 15 bases separating them. Per the germline V gene, CDR1 is PRHDT and CDR2 is FYEKMQ (reference sequence). Study conclusions and caveats: Rarity characterized most TCR sequences, yet some public TCRs appeared in many donors. Published work reported that the classifier diagnosed cytomegalovirus status with high specificity and sensitivity.

This clone occurred many times. Its antigen is as yet unknown. This receptor was identified in a woman in her 50s in good health and CMV-seropositive. This rearrangement joins TRBV13 to TRBJ1-2; D remains ambiguous. Sequenced input: PBMCs. The CDR3 nucleotides read TGTGCCAGCAGCCCTCACAAAGAGGGTTATGGCTACACCTTC. Its protein is CASSPHKEGYGYTF.